This T cell receptor (beta chain) was sequenced in a study of shared clonotypes between healthy human individuals. V dropped 1 base and J dropped 6 bases, with 9 bases sitting between them. The germline gives CDR1 MGHDK, CDR2 SYGVNS. This CDR3 has 14 amino acids. TCRdb's copy holds only in-frame clones and misses some; the assay was immunoSEQ multiplex PCR. The data hold about 1.5 million clones, with 96% observed a single time. The sequenced sample consisted of naive CD4+ T cells sorted from blood. Subset denoted: CD45RA+ positively selected. This chain connects TRBV25-1 to TRBJ2-2; no clear D. This receptor was taken from a man under 40 in good health. CDR3 sequence: CASSEWAWAGELFF. The CDR3 coding sequence is TGTGCCAGCAGTGAATGGGCATGGGCCGGGGAGCTGTTTTTT.